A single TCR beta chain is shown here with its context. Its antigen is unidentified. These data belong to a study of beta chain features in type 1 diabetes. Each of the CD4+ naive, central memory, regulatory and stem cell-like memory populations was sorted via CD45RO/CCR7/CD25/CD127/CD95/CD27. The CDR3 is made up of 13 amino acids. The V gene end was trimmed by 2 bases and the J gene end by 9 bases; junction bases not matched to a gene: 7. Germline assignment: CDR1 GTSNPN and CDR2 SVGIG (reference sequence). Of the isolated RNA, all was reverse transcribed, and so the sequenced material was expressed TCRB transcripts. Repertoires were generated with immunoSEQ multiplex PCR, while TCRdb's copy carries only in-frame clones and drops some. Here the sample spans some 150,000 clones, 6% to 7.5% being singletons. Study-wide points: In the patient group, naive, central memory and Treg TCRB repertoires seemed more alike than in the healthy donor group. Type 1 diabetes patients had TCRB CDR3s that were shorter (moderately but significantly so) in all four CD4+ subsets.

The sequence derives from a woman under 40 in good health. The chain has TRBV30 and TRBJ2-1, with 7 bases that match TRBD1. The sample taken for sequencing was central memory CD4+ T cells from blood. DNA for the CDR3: TGTGCCTGGAGTTTTAACAGGGGTAGTGAGCAGTTCTTC. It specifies CAWSFNRGSEQFF.